The 22 T cell receptor beta chains listed next were all sequenced from one sample in a study of T cells in Graves' hyperthyroidism and ophthalmopathy. Authors of the study amplified TCR beta CDR3 regions from RNA transcripts. HTBI primers were the set used in a first-round RT-PCR of the TCR CDR3. TCRdb called the multiplex PCR reads again in MiXCR, with one record for every CDR3 protein. Here the sample spans about 350,000 distinct CDR3 sequences, roughly 13% being singletons. Sequencing used blood. These receptors originate from a woman in her twenties or thirties with Graves' hyperthyroidism.

This clonotype was detected once. The J gene is TRBJ1-5, the V gene TRBV20-1; TRBD1 matches at 8 bases. This CDR3 spans 13 amino acids. J lost 1 base, V lost 7 bases, and 3 bases had no gene match. Germline-derived CDR1 and CDR2 are DFQATT and SNEGSKA (reference sequence). The CDR3 reads CSVGQGSNQPQHF. The CDR3 DNA follows: TGCAGTGTTGGACAGGGCAGCAATCAGCCCCAGCATTTT.

This clonotype was detected ten times or more. The V call is TRBV29-1, the J call TRBJ1-2; perhaps TRBD1 as D (5 bases). The V gene lost 2 bases and the J gene lost 3 bases, with 13 bases spanning the gap. CDR3 length: 14 residues. In germline, CDR1 is SQVTM, CDR2 ANQGSEA. CDR3 region: CSVERQGGYYGYTF. The CDR3 coding sequence is TGCAGCGTTGAAAGGCAGGGTGGTTACTATGGCTACACCTTC. Using reference TRBV29-1 and TRBJ1-2 for the parts outside the CDR3, the full variable domain is SAVISQKPSRDICQRGTSLTIQCQVDSQVTMMFWYRQQPGQSLTLIATANQGSEATYESGFVIDKFPISRPNLTFSTLTVSNMSPEDSSIYLCSVERQGGYYGYTFGSGTRLTVV.

The V call is TRBV3-1, the J call TRBJ1-1, with a weak D call TRBD1 (5 bases). CDR1 is LGHDT and CDR2 is YNNKEL in the germline V gene (reference sequence). This CDR3 has 18 amino acids. Between the trimmed V and J ends, which lost 1 base and 7 bases, there was a span of 25 bases. CDR3 region: CASSQATGGLGGASEAFF. The CDR3 DNA sequence: TGTGCCAGCAGCCAAGCCACTGGGGGTCTGGGAGGGGCGAGTGAAGCTTTCTTT.

This clonotype was recorded many times. The chain employs TRBV28 and TRBJ2-5, with 12 nucleotides matching TRBD2. V shed 1 base, J shed 5 bases, and the junction held 5 bases outside the gene matches. The germline V gene has CDR1 MDHEN and CDR2 SYDVKM. This CDR3 region has 16 residues. The CDR3 loop is CASSLFGLAGTETQYF. DNA of the CDR3: TGTGCCAGCAGTTTATTTGGACTAGCGGGAACCGAGACCCAGTACTTC.

This clonotype was recorded at least ten times. The rearrangement joins TRBV2 to TRBJ2-3, with D hard to call. This CDR3 has 12 residues. V lost 2 bases and J lost 5, with 5 bases in between. In germline, CDR1 is SNHLY, CDR2 FYNNEI. CDR3 loop: CASSELEDTQYF. The CDR3 DNA reads TGTGCCAGCAGTGAATTGGAAGATACGCAGTATTTT.

This clonotype was seen ten or more times. This rearrangement joins TRBV11-2 to TRBJ2-7; possible D gene TRBD1, 6 bases. Germline V gene sequence: CDR1 SGHAT, CDR2 FQNNGV. V lost 1 base to trimming and J lost 9 bases, with 13 bases between them. The CDR3 sequence is 13 residues long. CDR3 amino acids: CASSLVTGRVQYF. CDR3 nucleotide sequence: TGTGCCAGCAGCTTAGTCACAGGGAGAGTGCAGTACTTC.

At least ten counts were recorded for this clonotype. The chain recombines TRBV5-6 with TRBJ1-5, with 7 nucleotides matching TRBD1. V lost 4 bases to trimming and J lost 1 base; unmatched junction nucleotides: 11. Germline values: CDR1 SGHDT, CDR2 YYEEEE. The CDR3 loop spans 17 amino acids. CDR3: CASSTTDRAGSNQPQHF. DNA of the CDR3: TGTGCCAGCAGCACTACTGACAGGGCGGGAAGCAATCAGCCCCAGCATTTT.

This chain links TRBV4-1 with TRBJ2-1, with D perhaps matching TRBD2 (6 bases). Trimming took off 1 base at V and 2 bases at J, with 12 bases between the two ends. The length of the CDR3 is 16 residues. CDR1 is MGHRA and CDR2 is YSYEKL in the germline V gene. CDR3 DNA: TGCGCCAGCAGCCAAGGGGAGGCGGGACCCTACAATGAGCAGTTCTTC. This gives the protein CASSQGEAGPYNEQFF.

CDR3 bases: TGCAGCGTTGAAGACGAGTCTGGGACAGCTTACGAGCAGTTCTTC. Amino acid sequence: CSVEDESGTAYEQFF. The chain couples TRBV29-1 to TRBJ2-7; 7 bases are shared with TRBD1. The J call may be wrong; the DNA end is better matched by TRBJ2-1. The CDR3 totals 15 residues. Germline V gene data show CDR1 as SQVTM and CDR2 as ANQGSEA.

This clonotype has only a few counts. This chain joins TRBV30 and TRBJ2-7, with 10 bases matching TRBD1. Trimming removed 5 bases from V and 4 bases from J; junction bases left unmatched: 11. The CDR3 extends over 15 amino acids. CDR1 and CDR2 (germline): GTSNPN, SVGIG (reference sequence). As DNA, the CDR3 is TGTGCCTGGCGCTTCCGGGACAGGGGAGTGTACGAGCAGTACTTC. Protein: CAWRFRDRGVYEQYF.

This clonotype has a count of ten or more. The V gene is TRBV5-1, the J gene TRBJ2-7; TRBD1 matches at 8 bases. The J segment lost 4 bases and the V segment lost 0 bases, leaving 3 bases of the junction unmatched. Germline-derived CDR1 and CDR2 are SGHRS and YFSETQ. The CDR3 contains 14 residues. CDR3 residues: CASSLGTGLYEQYF. CDR3 DNA sequence: TGCGCCAGCAGCTTGGGGACAGGGCTGTACGAGCAGTACTTC.

This clonotype came up a few times. This sequence joins TRBV9 and TRBJ2-7, with 11 nucleotides matching TRBD2. With 0 bases clipped from V and 6 bases from J, the junction kept 5 bases outside the gene matches. Germline CDR1 SGDLS, CDR2 YYNGEE. The CDR3 runs 15 residues. CDR3 DNA sequence: TGTGCCAGCAGCGTAGAGACTAGCGGGAACTCCGAGCAGTACTTC. It codes for CASSVETSGNSEQYF.

This clonotype was observed at least ten times. This rearrangement joins TRBV9 to TRBJ1-5, with 7 bases aligning to TRBD1. Losses at the gene ends were 4 bases for V and 6 bases for J; bases not matched to a gene: 10. The CDR3 is 15 residues long. CDR1 and CDR2 from the germline V gene are SGDLS and YYNGEE. CDR3 in DNA: TGTGCCAGCAGCCTGACAGGGCTCTCGGGTCAGCCCCAGCATTTT. It yields the protein CASSLTGLSGQPQHF.

This clonotype was detected ten times or more. The rearrangement links TRBV6-1 to TRBJ1-2, with 8 positions matching TRBD1. Germline CDR1 reads MNHNS; CDR2 reads SASEGT. The CDR3 runs to 17 residues. After removal of 0 bases from V and 0 bases from J, the junction contained 6 bases not matched to a gene. The CDR3 nucleotides are TGTGCCAGCAGTGAAGCGCTTCGGACAGGGACTAACTATGGCTACACCTTC. This sequence encodes CASSEALRTGTNYGYTF.

This clonotype was recorded at least ten times. The chain combines TRBV18 with TRBJ1-5, with unresolved D. V lost 3 bases and J lost 5, with 8 bases in between. Per germline, CDR1 KGHSH and CDR2 LQKENI. The CDR3 totals 13 residues. The CDR3 region has the DNA TGTGCCAGCTCACCCCACACCGATCAGCCCCAGCATTTT. This codes for CASSPHTDQPQHF.

This clonotype was seen ten or more times. The V and J genes are TRBV11-2 and TRBJ2-5; 8 bases agree with TRBD2. CDR1 and CDR2 from the germline V gene are SGHAT and FQNNGV. The V gene end was trimmed by 5 bases and the J gene end by 1 base; junction bases not matched to a gene: 6. The CDR3 spans 15 residues. The CDR3 sequence is CASSPGGGRQETQYF. DNA of the CDR3: TGTGCCAGCAGCCCCGGGGGGGGGCGCCAAGAGACCCAGTACTTC.

A few counts support this clonotype. The chain recombines TRBV7-3 with TRBJ2-6, with D uncertain. Germline V CDR1 and CDR2: SGHTA, FQGTGA. The V gene lost 1 base and the J gene lost 1 base, with 5 bases spanning the gap. This CDR3 is 15 amino acids long. The CDR3 sequence is CASSLKRSGANVLTF. DNA for the CDR3: TGTGCCAGCAGCTTAAAGAGATCTGGGGCCAACGTCCTGACTTTC.

The chain carries TRBV29-1 and TRBJ2-1; 12 positions match TRBD2. CDR1 and CDR2 (germline): SQVTM, ANQGSEA. After removal of 4 bases from V and 12 bases from J, the junction contained 19 bases not matched to a gene. The CDR3 has 17 residues. The CDR3 DNA reads TGCAGCGTTGTGGCTAGCGGGAGGGCCTACAACGCAATCGGGCAGTTCTTC. Encoded protein: CSVVASGRAYNAIGQFF.

The chain couples TRBV11-2 to TRBJ1-3, with no clear D. Germline loops: CDR1 SGHAT, CDR2 FQNNGV. The CDR3 sequence is 19 residues long. The ends were cut back, 6 bases at V and 0 bases at J, with 24 bases in the middle. CDR3 amino acids: CASSSRTGSLLPSGNTIYF. CDR3 bases: TGTGCCAGCAGTTCCCGAACCGGGTCCTTACTCCCCTCTGGAAACACCATATATTTT.

There are a few counts of this clonotype. The chain has TRBV9 and TRBJ1-4; TRBD1 is a possible D gene (6 bases). V shed 4 bases and J shed 7 bases, with 8 bases lying between them. Germline V CDR1 and CDR2: SGDLS, YYNGEE. The CDR3 sequence is 12 residues long. In DNA form, the CDR3 reads TGTGCCAGCAGCACGGACAGTGAAAAACTGTTTTTT. It specifies CASSTDSEKLFF.

This chain links TRBV7-2 with TRBJ2-5, with D possibly being TRBD2 (6 bases). V lost 1 base and J 4 bases, leaving 10 bases between the germline ends. The CDR3 spans 14 residues. Germline V CDR1 and CDR2: SGHTA, FQGNSA. CDR3 residues: CASSLGTTRETQYF. The CDR3 DNA sequence: TGTGCCAGCAGCTTAGGGACTACACGAGAGACCCAGTACTTC.

This clonotype is a singleton in its sample. J is TRBJ2-5 and V is TRBV28; D is unclear. Per the germline V gene, CDR1 is MDHEN and CDR2 is SYDVKM. The CDR3 consists of 17 residues. Trimming left V 6 bases short and J 0 bases short, with 20 bases between. The CDR3 loop is CASRASLSFSYQETQYF. The CDR3 nucleotides read TGTGCCAGCAGGGCCTCCCTGAGTTTCTCGTACCAAGAGACCCAGTACTTC.